This entry is about one T cell receptor (beta chain). No cognate antigen has been identified for it. No qualities accompany the bases; no much larger clone lies one base away. This sample is drawn from a study of T cell changes during pregnancy in multiple sclerosis (dated by TCRdb to the late 2010s). Regarding the complete study: The study examined how the T cell repertoire changed over the course of pregnancy in women with multiple sclerosis.

Between the V and J ends, shortened by 4 bases and 6 bases respectively, the junction contains 18 bases. There are 15 amino acids in the CDR3, from cysteine to phenylalanine inclusive. Only the CDR3 DNA stays, 45 bases, in frame from base 1. Sequences SGHRS (CDR1) and YFSETQ (CDR2) are obtained from the germline V gene. The library came from the immunoSEQ multiplex PCR assay. TCRdb provides this immuneACCESS table in a form limited to in-frame rearrangements. Some clones are lacking; in checked studies, under half of them reflect an unresolved V gene, and why the rest are absent is not known. The sample table lists over 45,000 clones, about 92% of them with a count of one. The ten top clones hold roughly 0.2% of the sample.

This clonotype was sampled from a female donor with multiple sclerosis, enrolled in a pregnancy study. The V and J genes are TRBV5-1 and TRBJ2-3; the D region possibly corresponds to TRBD1 (6 bases align). Sequenced here: CD4+ T cells from peripheral blood mononuclear cells, sampled in the second trimester of pregnancy. Here the CDR3 is given as CASSRAGAPGDTQYF. The DNA is as follows: TGCGCCAGCAGCCGCGCAGGGGCTCCGGGGGATACGCAGTATTTT.